This entry lists 27 T cell receptor beta chains sequenced from one sample in a study of T cells in Graves' hyperthyroidism and ophthalmopathy (dated by TCRdb to the late 2010s). Library preparation used multiplex PCR. The instrument was an Illumina HiSeq 2000. The TCR beta CDR3 regions were amplified from RNA transcripts. A first-round RT-PCR of the TCR CDR3 used the HTBI primer set with the Qiagen OneStep RT-PCR kit. TCRdb trimmed the raw reads at Q25, called clones with MiXCR and kept productive beta chains. Rows merge per CDR3 protein into single entries with the most common DNA and genes. The sample table lists some 650,000 distinct CDR3 sequences, 16% of them with a count of one. The biggest ten clones account for around 3.5% of the sample. The source material was blood. All receptors come from a woman between 40 and 55 years old with Graves' ophthalmopathy.

J is TRBJ2-3 and V is TRBV6-1, with 13 bases that match TRBD2. CDR1 MNHNS and CDR2 SASEGT come from the germline V gene. The CDR3 is 16 residues long. V shed 6 bases and J 3 bases; nucleotides not matched to a gene: 6. In DNA form, the CDR3 reads TGTGCCAGCAGCTCCACTAGCGGGGGGGCAACAGATACGCAGTATTTT. Encoded protein: CASSSTSGGATDTQYF.

This clonotype was observed many times. This rearrangement joins TRBV11-2 to TRBJ2-7, with D maybe TRBD1 (6 bases). The germline V gene has CDR1 SGHAT and CDR2 FQNNGV. V gave up 4 bases and J gave up 3 bases, with 19 bases separating them. The CDR3 is 16 residues long. CDR3 sequence (DNA): TGTGCCAGCAGCTCGACAACCGGGACACTGGTCTACGAGCAGTACTTC. Translation gives CASSSTTGTLVYEQYF.

At least ten counts were recorded for this clonotype. The rearrangement joins TRBV6-1 to TRBJ2-4; 7 bases agree with TRBD2. V lost 2 bases to trimming and J lost 8 bases; unmatched junction nucleotides: 9. The CDR3 extends over 15 amino acids. Germline assignment: CDR1 MNHNS and CDR2 SASEGT. CDR3 in DNA: TGTGCCAGCAGTGAACCAGCTAGCGGATGGGACATTCAGTACTTC. Translation: CASSEPASGWDIQYF.

This clonotype has at least ten counts. The V call is TRBV30, the J call TRBJ2-3; the match to TRBD1 covers 8 bases. Germline assignment: CDR1 GTSNPN and CDR2 SVGIG (reference sequence). V trimming: 5 bases; J trimming: 3 bases; junction bases outside the gene matches: 1. This CDR3 has 12 amino acids. DNA for the CDR3: TGTGCCTGGGACAGGGGTACAGATACGCAGTATTTT. Translating it yields CAWDRGTDTQYF.

CDR3 in DNA: TGCAGTGCTAGAGTCGCACTAGCTAACTATGGCTACACCTTC. This codes for CSARVALANYGYTF. This chain connects TRBV20-1 to TRBJ1-2, with D unclear. V lost 1 base and J lost 0, with 9 bases in between. Germline loops: CDR1 DFQATT, CDR2 SNEGSKA (reference sequence). The length of the CDR3 is 14 residues.

Many counts were recorded for this clonotype. The chain has TRBV27 and TRBJ2-7, with a possible D match to TRBD1 (5 bases). V lost 2 bases and J 2 bases, leaving 13 bases between the germline ends. Germline CDR1 and CDR2: MNHEY and SMNVEV (reference sequence). The CDR3 runs to 15 residues. DNA of the CDR3: TGTGCCAGCAGTTTACATGGGGCCGGCGCCTACGAGCAGTACTTC. This gives the protein CASSLHGAGAYEQYF.

J is TRBJ1-5 and V is TRBV20-1, with D uncertain. The CDR3 consists of 15 residues. The V end was cut by 0 bases, the J end by 2 bases, with 11 bases between. Germline CDR1 is DFQATT and CDR2 is SNEGSKA (reference sequence). The CDR3 nucleotides are TGCAGTGCTAGAGACGCCAGAAAGGGCAATCAGCCCCAGCATTTT. Encoded protein: CSARDARKGNQPQHF.

The V call is TRBV29-1, the J call TRBJ1-2; tentatively, D is TRBD1 (6 bases). Germline loops: CDR1 SQVTM, CDR2 ANQGSEA. Trimming removed 7 bases from V and 2 bases from J, with 14 bases in between. The CDR3 runs to 13 residues. This CDR3 reads CSALDRTNYGYTF. In DNA, the CDR3 is TGCAGCGCCCTCGACAGGACAAACTATGGCTACACCTTC.

The chain recombines TRBV5-1 with TRBJ2-1; D is possibly TRBD1 or TRBD2 (5 bases each). This CDR3 has 14 amino acids. The V end lost 7 bases, the J end lost 4 bases, and 15 bases lay between the germline ends. Germline CDR1 and CDR2: SGHRS and YFSETQ. The chain's CDR3 is CASGVGVEYNEQFF. CDR3 nucleotide sequence: TGCGCCAGCGGTGTGGGGGTCGAATACAATGAGCAGTTCTTC. The whole variable domain, filled in from reference TRBV5-1 and TRBJ2-1, reads KAGVTQTPRYLIKTRGQQVTLSCSPISGHRSVSWYQQTPGQGLQFLFEYFSETQRNKGNFPGRFSGRQFSNSRSEMNVSTLELGDSALYLCASGVGVEYNEQFFGPGTRLTVL.

This clonotype was seen at least ten times. V gene TRBV10-3 combines with J gene TRBJ1-5; D unclear. With 1 base removed from V and 2 bases from J, the gap between germline ends came to 15 bases. CDR1 is ENHRY, CDR2 SYGVKD, per germline. The CDR3 is made up of 17 amino acids. The CDR3 here is CAISELNGVGGNQPQHF. As DNA, the CDR3 is TGTGCCATCAGTGAGTTGAATGGGGTCGGTGGCAATCAGCCCCAGCATTTT.

As regards this clonotype: A read error may be the cause here, since a much bigger clone is one base away. The conserved phenylalanine or tryptophan is not found at the CDR3 terminus, so this likely reflects a read error. The chain has TRBV27 and TRBJ1-1; D is undetermined. This CDR3 is 15 amino acids long. Trimming took off 5 bases at V and 1 base at J, with 14 bases between the two ends. Germline V gives CDR1 MNHEY, CDR2 SMNVEV (reference sequence). The CDR3 loop reads CASSPSTNPNTEAFC. The CDR3 DNA reads as TGTGCCAGCAGTCCCTCGACAAATCCGAACACTGAAGCTTTCTGT.

The V call is TRBV19, the J call TRBJ2-5; TRBD2 is a possible D gene (6 bases). The V end lost 3 bases, the J end lost 4 bases, and 15 bases lay between the germline ends. The CDR3 consists of 15 residues. Per germline, CDR1 LNHDA and CDR2 SQIVND (reference sequence). CDR3 in amino acids: CASSMLPPGRETQYF. The CDR3 nucleotides read TGTGCCAGTAGTATGTTGCCCCCCGGGAGAGAGACCCAGTACTTC.

This clonotype was counted a few times. V and J are TRBV29-1 and TRBJ2-3; TRBD1 is a possible D gene (7 bases). The CDR3 consists of 15 residues. Trimming pared 6 bases from V and 1 base from J, leaving 17 bases between. The germline V gene encodes CDR1 SQVTM and CDR2 ANQGSEA. The CDR3: CSVRGAGGGTDTQYF. CDR3 DNA sequence: TGCAGCGTCAGGGGGGCAGGGGGAGGCACAGATACGCAGTATTTT.

This clonotype has a count of ten or more. The V and J genes are TRBV11-2 and TRBJ2-7, with 7 nucleotides matching TRBD2. There are 16 residues in the CDR3. V lost 5 bases and J lost 5; bases outside the gene matches: 15. Germline values: CDR1 SGHAT, CDR2 FQNNGV. The CDR3 bases are TGTGCCAGCAGCCCCACCGTGGCGGGAGCAGGACACGAGCAGTACTTC. Its protein is CASSPTVAGAGHEQYF.

In this sample, this clonotype turned up many times. The chain joins TRBV6-4 to TRBJ2-2; the match to TRBD1 covers 7 bases. Germline lookup yields CDR1 MRHNA and CDR2 SNTAGT. Trimming at V came to 2 bases and at J to 2 bases, leaving 5 bases not matched to a gene. CDR3 size: 16 residues. The CDR3 region is CASSDGRDSNTGELFF. The CDR3 DNA reads as TGTGCCAGCAGTGACGGTCGGGACAGTAACACCGGGGAGCTGTTTTTT.

This clonotype appeared a single time. The chain recombines TRBV10-3 with TRBJ1-2; D perhaps matches TRBD1 (6 bases). Trimming removed 4 bases from V and 8 bases from J, with 20 bases in between. There are 15 residues in the CDR3. Per germline, CDR1 ENHRY and CDR2 SYGVKD. The CDR3 DNA follows: TGTGCCATCAGTGTGGATATCGGGACGGGGGCCGGCTACACCTTC. Translating it yields CAISVDIGTGAGYTF.

This clonotype was seen repeatedly, ten times or more. Germline and junction disagree at one end, which may indicate a read error. The chain is built from TRBV5-1 and TRBJ2-3; TRBD2 matches 9 bases. The CDR3 covers 15 residues. Germline V gene lookup returns CDR1 SGHRS and CDR2 YFSETQ. CDR3 in amino acids: CASSFTSGSTDTQYF. CDR3 nucleotides: TGTGCCAGCAGCTTTACTAGCGGGAGCACAGATACGCAGTATTTT.

This clonotype came up many times. The CDR3 here is CSARASGNPYEQYF. DNA of the CDR3: TGCAGTGCTAGGGCTAGCGGGAACCCCTACGAGCAGTACTTC. This chain connects TRBV20-1 to TRBJ2-7; 9 bases are shared with TRBD2. Germline lookup yields CDR1 DFQATT and CDR2 SNEGSKA (reference sequence). The length of the CDR3 is 14 residues. The junction had 5 bases not matched to a gene; V was cut back by 3 bases and J by 2 bases.

This clonotype was recorded at least ten times. The rearrangement uses TRBV12-3 or TRBV12-4 and TRBJ2-1, with TRBD2 matching over 9 bases. V dropped 0 bases and J dropped 9; count of bases not matched to a gene: 12. The CDR3 runs to 17 residues. CDR3 coding DNA: TGTGCCAGCAGTTTAGCGCGGGTAGCGGGGGAGATGGGTGAGCAGTTCTTC. It translates to CASSLARVAGEMGEQFF.

J is TRBJ2-2 and V is TRBV5-1, with D tentatively TRBD2 (5 bases). The CDR3 spans 12 residues. The V end lost 4 bases, the J end lost 7 bases, and 8 bases lay between the germline ends. Per the germline V gene, CDR1 is SGHRS and CDR2 is YFSETQ. CDR3 sequence (DNA): TGCGCCAGCAGCGTCGGAGGCGGGGAGCTGTTTTTT. This sequence encodes CASSVGGGELFF.

About this clonotype itself: Possible read error: a much larger clone is one base away. The gene calls are TRBV6-1 and TRBJ1-2, with a weak D call TRBD1 (5 bases). This CDR3 is built from 13 residues. Per the germline V gene, CDR1 is MNHNS and CDR2 is SASEGT. The CDR3 region has the DNA TGTGCCAGCAGTGAACAGGGCCTCTATGGCTACATCTTC. Its translation is CASSEQGLYGYIF.

The sample holds a few counts of this clonotype. The rearrangement links TRBV28 to TRBJ2-6, with unresolved D. Trimming took 5 bases from V and 0 from J, leaving 5 bases between them. CDR3 length equals 14 residues. Germline V CDR1 and CDR2: MDHEN, SYDVKM. This chain's CDR3 is CASSTASGANVLTF. The CDR3, as DNA: TGTGCCAGCAGTACAGCCTCTGGGGCCAACGTCCTGACTTTC. The whole variable domain, filled in from reference TRBV28 and TRBJ2-6, reads DVKVTQSSRYLVKRTGEKVFLECVQDMDHENMFWYRQDPGLGLRLIYFSYDVKMKEKGDIPEGYSVSREKKERFSLILESASTNQTSMYLCASSTASGANVLTFGAGSRLTVL.

This clonotype was recorded at least ten times. This CDR3 is CASSLQEASTDTQYF. CDR3 bases: TGTGCCAGCAGCCTGCAGGAGGCTAGCACAGATACGCAGTATTTT. V and J are TRBV11-2 and TRBJ2-3; D might be TRBD2 (5 bases). V lost 5 bases, J lost 0 bases, and 12 bases lay in between. This CDR3 comprises 15 residues. Per germline, CDR1 SGHAT and CDR2 FQNNGV. The full variable domain, rest sourced from reference TRBV11-2 and TRBJ2-3, is EAGVAQSPRYKIIEKRQSVAFWCNPISGHATLYWYQQILGQGPKLLIQFQNNGVVDDSQLPKDRFSAERLKGVDSTLKIQPAKLEDSAVYLCASSLQEASTDTQYFGPGTRLTVL.

This clonotype was observed many times. This chain uses TRBV20-1 with TRBJ2-3; 11 bases agree with TRBD2. The V and J ends lost 5 bases and 2 bases, in that order; junction bases with no gene match: 12. CDR3 length: 17 amino acids. Germline CDR1 reads DFQATT; CDR2 reads SNEGSKA (reference sequence). The CDR3 region is CSAPTSGGMWVTDTQYF. The CDR3, as DNA: TGCAGTGCTCCTACTAGCGGGGGAATGTGGGTCACAGATACGCAGTATTTT.

In its sample, this clonotype was seen many times. The CDR3 is CASSASTGSAQPQHF. The CDR3, as DNA: TGTGCCAGCAGTGCCTCGACAGGGTCGGCTCAGCCCCAGCATTTT. The chain combines TRBV6-1 with TRBJ1-5, with 7 bases lining up with TRBD1. CDR1 and CDR2 from the germline V gene are MNHNS and SASEGT. V shed 4 bases, J shed 6 bases, and the junction held 9 bases outside the gene matches. This CDR3 is built from 15 residues.

Of note for this clonotype: The germline gene is not matched at one end of the junction; a read error may be the cause. This sequence joins TRBV7-2 and TRBJ2-7; possible D gene TRBD2, 6 bases. CDR1 and CDR2 from the germline V gene are SGHTA and FQGNSA. The CDR3 is 15 amino acids. The CDR3 sequence: CASSLAPGSSCEQYF. The DNA for the CDR3 is TGTGCCAGCAGCTTAGCTCCCGGGAGCTCCTGCGAGCAGTACTTC.

The table lists this clonotype with many counts. The rearrangement uses TRBV20-1 and TRBJ1-1; D is unresolved. V was trimmed by 5 bases and J by 3 bases, leaving 13 bases between them. Germline assignment: CDR1 DFQATT and CDR2 SNEGSKA (reference sequence). The CDR3 is 13 residues long. CDR3 loop: CSAGSGMDTEAFF. Here the CDR3 DNA reads TGCAGTGCTGGCTCGGGGATGGACACTGAAGCTTTCTTT.